The text below deals with one TCR beta chain. At least ten counts were recorded for this clonotype. Its antigen is unknown. No much larger clonotype is one base removed from it; base qualities were not supplied. Graves' hyperthyroidism was defined as stable when no progression to ophthalmopathy occurred over 18 months of follow-up. Hyperthyroidism patients were aged 18 to 65 years and newly diagnosed, with disease duration of less than 2 months. Patients with uncontrolled infections, other autoimmune diseases, pregnancy or lactation were excluded. Clinical symptoms, serum thyroxine and TRAb, thyroid ultrasound, and orbital computed tomography formed the basis for the diagnoses. Ficoll-Paque density gradient centrifugation was used to isolate PBMCs from around 10 ml of fresh peripheral blood. Total RNA was extracted with Trizol reagent, and quality was checked on an Agilent 2100 Bioanalyzer. This sample is drawn from a study of T cells in Graves' hyperthyroidism and ophthalmopathy (dated by TCRdb to about 2019). The study in broad terms: Peripheral blood samples were taken at initial diagnosis, before any treatment was given. To identify distinguishing TCR V-J signatures, a discovery cohort of around 98 patients was used, comprising 43 with Graves' ophthalmopathy and approximately 57 with stable Graves' hyperthyroidism. The study also compared thyroid tissue and blood T-cell repertoires from more than 5 Graves' hyperthyroidism patients. After sampling, hyperthyroidism patients received methimazole starting at 30 mg daily, and ophthalmopathy patients received high-dose intravenous methylprednisolone. The approximately 100 discovery patients were divided at random into training and test sets in a 7:3 ratio. According to the paper, TCR Vbeta CDR3 sequencing was carried out on approximately 140 peripheral blood samples, which came from fewer than 50 ophthalmopathy, 75 or so hyperthyroidism and roughly 17 progressor patients. Prospective prediction of ophthalmopathy was tested in an independent validation cohort of fewer than 20 hyperthyroidism patients and approximately 17 patients who later progressed to ophthalmopathy.

What the research found in general, with its limitations: Most expanded thyroid clonotypes (frequency above 0.001) were also detected in blood, suggesting blood repertoires may reflect thyroid immune responses. Sample size was not statistically predetermined, and investigators were not blinded to group allocation. In validation, progression to ophthalmopathy was predicted by the model with 70.59% sensitivity and about 72% specificity, a median of roughly six months before onset. Ophthalmopathy was separated from stable hyperthyroidism by a 13 V-J signature model, with approximately 90% sensitivity and 81% to 82% specificity obtained in cross-validation and 80%/75% obtained in testing.

The TCR beta CDR3 regions were amplified from RNA transcripts. The first round of RT-PCR for the TCR CDR3 was performed with the HTBI primer set and the Qiagen OneStep RT-PCR kit. Libraries were constructed in a second round of multiplex PCR, after which size selection and purification were carried out. Sequencing of the libraries was done on an Illumina HiSeq2000 using paired-end 100 bp reads. As for how the authors treated the data: SOAPnuke was used to process the raw data, throwing out any read that contained adapters or uncalled bases, had a mean Phred below 15, or lacked an exact constant-primer or identifier match. COPE v1.2.5 was used to merge high-quality paired reads, and clonotypes were defined as unique nucleotide sequences. MiTCR v1.1 was used to align the clonotypes against IMGT TRBV, TRBD and TRBJ reference segments. The analysis was restricted to V-J combinations with a frequency above 0.0001, which together covered 98% to 99.2% of the repertoires. A TCS score was defined as the ratio between F50 (clonal expansion) and ExV (chaos), using BLOSUM62-based TCRdist between CDR3 peptides within each V-J. Welch's t-statistics and random forest reduced some 510 V-J features to 13, which were used in a naive Bayes classifier (R e1071). TCRdb trimmed the raw reads at Q25, called clones with MiXCR and kept productive beta chains. Here each entry gathers all rows of one CDR3 protein and keeps the most common genes and DNA. It is TCRdb's table, rather than the study itself, that gives the V and J calls and clone size. The sample data list about 560,000 distinct CDR3 sequences, and 16% of these were observed just once. The top ten constitute 15% to 20% of the sample.

A distance of 10 bases separates the germline ends of V and J, which lose 3 bases and 5 bases respectively. The CDR3 runs 13 residues from the cysteine to the phenylalanine. Only the CDR3 portion is preserved as DNA: 39 bases, with reading frame beginning at the first base. In the germline V gene, CDR1 corresponds to MNHEY and CDR2 to SVGAGI. The clonotype comes from a woman in her late teens or twenties with Graves' hyperthyroidism. Sample: blood. The chain couples TRBV6-5 to TRBJ1-1; the D gene identity is not certain. The CDR3 in this case is CASSYRPGTEAFF. The DNA sequence is as follows: TGTGCCAGCAGTTATCGTCCGGGGACTGAAGCTTTCTTT.